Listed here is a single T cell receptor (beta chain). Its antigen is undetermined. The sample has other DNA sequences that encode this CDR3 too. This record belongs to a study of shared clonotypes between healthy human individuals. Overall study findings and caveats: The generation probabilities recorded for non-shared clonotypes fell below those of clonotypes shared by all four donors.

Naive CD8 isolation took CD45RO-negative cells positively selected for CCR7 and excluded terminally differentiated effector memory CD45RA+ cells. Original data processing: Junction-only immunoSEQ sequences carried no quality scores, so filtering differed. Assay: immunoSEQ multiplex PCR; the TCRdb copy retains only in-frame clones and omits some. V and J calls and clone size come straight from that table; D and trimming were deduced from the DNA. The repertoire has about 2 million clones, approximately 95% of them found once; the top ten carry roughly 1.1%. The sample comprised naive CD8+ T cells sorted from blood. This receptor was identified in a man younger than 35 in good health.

CDR3: CASSLSNTEAFF. The CDR3, as DNA: TGTGCCAGTAGTCTGTCGAACACTGAAGCTTTCTTT. The genes are TRBV19 and TRBJ1-1; no reliable D call. The CDR3 has 12 amino acids. V lost 5 bases, J lost 1 base, and 5 bases lay in between. Germline CDR1 LNHDA, CDR2 SQIVND (reference sequence).